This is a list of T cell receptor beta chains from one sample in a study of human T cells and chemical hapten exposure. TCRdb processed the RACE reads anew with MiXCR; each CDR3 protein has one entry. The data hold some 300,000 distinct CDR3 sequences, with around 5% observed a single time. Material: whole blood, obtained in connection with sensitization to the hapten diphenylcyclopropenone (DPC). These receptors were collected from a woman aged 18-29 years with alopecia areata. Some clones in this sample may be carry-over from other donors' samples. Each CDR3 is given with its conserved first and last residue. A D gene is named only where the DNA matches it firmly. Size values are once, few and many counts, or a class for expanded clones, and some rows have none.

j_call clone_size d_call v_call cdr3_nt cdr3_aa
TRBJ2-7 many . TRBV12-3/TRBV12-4 TGTGCCAGCAGTTCTTCCGGGACCGCCGCCTACGAGCAGTACTTC CASSSSGTAAYEQYF
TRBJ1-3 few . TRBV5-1 TGCGCCAGCAGCTTAACCGGGACTCTCGATCCTGGAAACACCATATATTTT CASSLTGTLDPGNTIYF
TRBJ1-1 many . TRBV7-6 TGTGCCAGCAGCTTAACTGTGGGACGGCGGCTTAACACTGAAGCTTTCTTT CASSLTVGRRLNTEAFF
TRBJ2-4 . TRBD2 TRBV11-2 TGTGCCAGCAGCCCGGGGGGGGCCAGGGTGGCCAAAAACATTCAGTACTTC CASSPGGARVAKNIQYF
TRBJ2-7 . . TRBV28 TGTGCCAGCAGTCCGGCTTCTTCAGATCCGAACTACGAGCAGTACTTC CASSPASSDPNYEQYF
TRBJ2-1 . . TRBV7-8 TGTGCCAGCAGCTTAGCGCTTTGGCTCTCGAGCTCCTACAATGAGCAGTTCTTC CASSLALWLSSSYNEQFF
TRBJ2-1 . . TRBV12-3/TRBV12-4 TGTGCCAGCAACGCACCAGGCACGTTGTACAATGAGCAGTTCTTC CASNAPGTLYNEQFF
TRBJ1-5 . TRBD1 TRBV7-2 TGTGCCAGCAGCCAAACCGGGACAGGGACGGATCAGCCCCAGCATTTT CASSQTGTGTDQPQHF
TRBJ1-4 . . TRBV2 TGTGCCAGCAGTGAAAGGCACCCCAATGAAAAACTGTTTTTT CASSERHPNEKLFF
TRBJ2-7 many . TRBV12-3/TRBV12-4 TGTGCCAGCAGAGAAAGACAGTCCGAGCAGTACTTC CASRERQSEQYF
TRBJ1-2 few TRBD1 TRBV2 TGTGCCAGCAGTCGAGACAGGGCAAGTGGCTACACCTTC CASSRDRASGYTF
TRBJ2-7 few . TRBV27 TGTGCCAGCAGTTTACGGTCTGGGGGGCGCTTCCACGAGCAGTACTTC CASSLRSGGRFHEQYF
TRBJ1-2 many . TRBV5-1 TGCGCCAGCAGCTTGGGTTCAGGGGCGTATGGCTACACCTTC CASSLGSGAYGYTF
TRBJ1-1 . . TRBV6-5 TGTGCCAGCAGTTTCGTAAAGGAGACGTTAACTGAAGCTTTCTTT CASSFVKETLTEAFF
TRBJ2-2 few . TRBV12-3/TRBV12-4 TGTGCCAGCAGAAGGGTGCAAGCCGGGGAGCTGTTTTTT CASRRVQAGELFF
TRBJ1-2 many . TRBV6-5 TGTGCCAGCACCGATAGCTATGGCTACACCTTC CASTDSYGYTF
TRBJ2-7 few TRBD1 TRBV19 TGTGCCAGTAGTCCCGGGACAGAAGCTTACTACGAGCAGTACTTC CASSPGTEAYYEQYF
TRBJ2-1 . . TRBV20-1 TGCAGTGCTAGAGATCGTTCCAGGCTGGGCAATGAGCAGTTCTTC CSARDRSRLGNEQFF
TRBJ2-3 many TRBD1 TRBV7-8 TGTGCCAGCAGCTTACGGGACAGGGGGCGCGGAGATACGCAGTATTTT CASSLRDRGRGDTQYF
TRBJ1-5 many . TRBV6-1 TGTGCCAGCAGTGATTCGGCAGGGTCCAATCAGCCCCAGCATTTT CASSDSAGSNQPQHF
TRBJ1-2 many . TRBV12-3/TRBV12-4 TGTGCCAGCAGTTGGTCTAACTATGGCTACACCTTC CASSWSNYGYTF
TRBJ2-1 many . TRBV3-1 TGTGCCAGCAGCCAAGATCTTCGGGCGGGCCGGCAGTTCTTC CASSQDLRAGRQFF
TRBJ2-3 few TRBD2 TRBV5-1 TGCGCCAGCAGCTCAGGACTAGCGGGGGGACAGACGGGCACAGATACGCAGTATTTT CASSSGLAGGQTGTDTQYF
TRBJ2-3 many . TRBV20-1 TGCAGTGCTACCGGGGGTACCACAGATACGCAGTATTTT CSATGGTTDTQYF
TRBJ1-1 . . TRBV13 TGTGCCAGCAGCTCTAGGACTCAAAAGGTCGCTGAAGCTTTCTTT CASSSRTQKVAEAFF
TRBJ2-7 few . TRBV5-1 TGCGCCAGCAGCTTGAACTCCGGGGATTTCGTTTACGAGCAGTACTTC CASSLNSGDFVYEQYF
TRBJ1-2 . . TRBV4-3 TGCGCCAGCAGCCAAGAACGAACGGCGGGGGGCTTTTACACCTTC CASSQERTAGGFYTF
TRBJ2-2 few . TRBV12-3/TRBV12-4 TGTGCCAGCAGTTGGTACGGGCTGAACACCGGGGAGCTGTTTTTT CASSWYGLNTGELFF
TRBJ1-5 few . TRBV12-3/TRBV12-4 TGTGCCAGCGTTAATAGCGGTTATAGCAATCAGCCCCAGCATTTT CASVNSGYSNQPQHF
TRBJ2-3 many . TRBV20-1 TGCAGTGCTAGTGACGCGGGTTCCCCAACAGATACGCAGTATTTT CSASDAGSPTDTQYF
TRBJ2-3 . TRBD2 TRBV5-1 TGCGCCAGCAGCTTGACAGCGGGGGCTGGAGATACGCAGTATTTT CASSLTAGAGDTQYF
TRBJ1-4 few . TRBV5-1 TGCGCCAGCTCCTTAGAGGTCGGTAGTGAAAAACTGTTTTTT CASSLEVGSEKLFF
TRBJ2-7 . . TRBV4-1 TGCGCCAGCAGCCCGGGACTTGTTCCCTACGAGCAGTACTTC CASSPGLVPYEQYF
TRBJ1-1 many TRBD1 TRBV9 TGTGCCAGCAGCTTTGGGCAGGGGGACCTGAACACTGAAGCTTTCTTT CASSFGQGDLNTEAFF
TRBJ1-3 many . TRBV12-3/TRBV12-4 TGTGCCAGCAGACCGAAGGCGTCAAACACCATATATTTT CASRPKASNTIYF
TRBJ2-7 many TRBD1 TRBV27 TGTGCCAGCACCCCGGGACAGGGGGTTCACGAGCAGTACTTC CASTPGQGVHEQYF
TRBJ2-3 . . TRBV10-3 TGTGCCATCAGAGGGGACTCCACAGATACGCAGTATTTT CAIRGDSTDTQYF
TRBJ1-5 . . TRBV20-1 TGCAGTGCTAGAGATCGGGGGGGTTCGGTCAATCAGCCCCAGCATTTT CSARDRGGSVNQPQHF
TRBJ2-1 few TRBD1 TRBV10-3 TGTGCCATCAGTGGGATAGGACAGGGGGGCACTGAGCAGTTCTTC CAISGIGQGGTEQFF
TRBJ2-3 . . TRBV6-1 TGTGCCAGCAGTGAAGGGCAGATGAGCACAGATACGCAGTATTTT CASSEGQMSTDTQYF
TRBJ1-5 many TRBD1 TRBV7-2 TGTGCCAGCAGCCCCGACAGGGGATATCAGCCCCAGCATTTT CASSPDRGYQPQHF
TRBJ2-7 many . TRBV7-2 TGTGCCAGCAGCTCCCGATCCAAACTTGTCTACGAGCAGTACTTC CASSSRSKLVYEQYF
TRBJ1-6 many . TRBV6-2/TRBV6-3 TGTGCCAGCAGTTACTCCACAGGACGATCCTCACCCCTCCACTTT CASSYSTGRSSPLHF
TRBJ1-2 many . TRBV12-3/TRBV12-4 TGTGCCAGCAGTTACCTTCGCTATGGCTACACCTTC CASSYLRYGYTF
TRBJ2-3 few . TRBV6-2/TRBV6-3 TGTGCCAGCAGTTACTCACTAGTTGGCCTAACAGATACGCAGTATTTT CASSYSLVGLTDTQYF
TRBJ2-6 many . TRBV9 TGTGCCAGCAGCGTAGAGGGGGTGGCTGGGGCCAACGTCCTGACTTTC CASSVEGVAGANVLTF
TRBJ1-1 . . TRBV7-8 TGTGCCAGCAGCGAAGTGATTCTCGGCACTGAAGCTTTCTTT CASSEVILGTEAFF
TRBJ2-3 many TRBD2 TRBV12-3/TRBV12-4 TGTGCCAGCAGTCCCGAAGCGGGGGGGCTTACAGATACGCAGTATTTT CASSPEAGGLTDTQYF
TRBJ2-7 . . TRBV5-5 TGTGCCAGCAGCGCCCCACCAGGGACCTACGAGCAGTACTTC CASSAPPGTYEQYF
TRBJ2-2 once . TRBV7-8 TGTGCCGCCAGACCGGGACCCACCGGGGAGCTGTTTTTT CAARPGPTGELFF
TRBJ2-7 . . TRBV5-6 TGTGCCAGCAGCTTGGAAGGTACAGTAGAGGACGAGCAGTACTTC CASSLEGTVEDEQYF
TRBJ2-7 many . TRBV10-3 TGTGCCATCAGGGACGGAGCCCAAAACTACGAGCAGTACTTC CAIRDGAQNYEQYF